The 15 T cell receptor beta chains below come from one sample, sequenced in a study of blood T cell repertoires in COVID-19 (dated by TCRdb to 2020 to 2022). Libraries were made using the immunoSEQ multiplex PCR assay. TCRdb carries this immuneACCESS record with in-frame sequences only. Its versions omit some clonotypes, under half of them owing to an unresolved V gene in the studies checked, with the rest unexplained. The sample profile shows tens of thousands of clones; roughly 74% of them were found once. Of the sample, about 28% falls within the top ten clones. Sequenced: peripheral blood. Receptors originate from a woman older than 75 with acute or convalescent COVID-19.

The chain links TRBV14 to TRBJ2-7, with 8 positions matching TRBD2. The length of the CDR3 is 16 residues. V was clipped by 4 bases and J by 2 bases; unmatched bases: 10. Germline-derived CDR1 and CDR2 are SGHDN and FVKESK. CDR3 coding DNA: TGTGCCAGCAGCCCCGGACTAGCACTGATAACCTACGAGCAGTACTTC. This translates into CASSPGLALITYEQYF.

This chain connects TRBV19 to TRBJ2-1; perhaps TRBD1 as D (5 bases). V was shortened by 2 bases and J by 0 bases, with 8 bases between the two germline ends. The CDR3 sequence is 15 residues long. Germline assignment: CDR1 LNHDA and CDR2 SQIVND (reference sequence). The CDR3 protein is CASSIQQGSYNEQFF. CDR3 in DNA: TGTGCCAGTAGTATACAGCAGGGCTCCTACAATGAGCAGTTCTTC.

The chain employs TRBV14 and TRBJ2-7; 8 bases align to TRBD2. The germline gives CDR1 SGHDN, CDR2 FVKESK. Trimming at V came to 1 base and at J to 3 bases, leaving 8 bases not matched to a gene. The CDR3 consists of 16 residues. The CDR3, as DNA: TGTGCCAGCAGCCAAGGACCAGCGGGAGTTTACTACGAGCAGTACTTC. Protein sequence: CASSQGPAGVYYEQYF.

J is TRBJ2-3 and V is TRBV28, with 8 bases that match TRBD2. The CDR3 sequence is 13 residues long. Trimming took 7 bases from V and 1 from J; bases not matched to a gene: 1. The germline gives CDR1 MDHEN, CDR2 SYDVKM. As DNA, the CDR3 is TGTGCCAGCAAACTAGCGGGCACAGATACGCAGTATTTT. This translates into CASKLAGTDTQYF.

The V gene is TRBV28, the J gene TRBJ2-1; TRBD2 matches 9 bases. Trimming at V came to 3 bases and at J to 0 bases, leaving 3 bases not matched to a gene. The CDR3 length is 16 residues. From germline, CDR1 is MDHEN and CDR2 SYDVKM. CDR3 in amino acids: CASSFQTSGSYNEQFF. CDR3 DNA: TGTGCCAGCAGTTTCCAGACTAGCGGCTCCTACAATGAGCAGTTCTTC.

In DNA, the CDR3 is TGTGCCAGCAGCTTAGCCGGCGGGAGCTCCTACGAGCAGTACTTC. Translation gives CASSLAGGSSYEQYF. This sequence joins TRBV11-2 and TRBJ2-7, with TRBD2 matching 7 bases. CDR3 size: 15 residues. The V gene end was trimmed by 1 base and the J gene end by 0 bases; junction bases not matched to a gene: 3. In germline, CDR1 is SGHAT, CDR2 FQNNGV.

The chain links TRBV18 to TRBJ1-1; D is perhaps TRBD1 (6 bases). The CDR3 extends over 14 amino acids. Germline CDR1 reads KGHSH; CDR2 reads LQKENI. V was trimmed by 8 bases and J by 2 bases, leaving 15 bases between them. CDR3 nucleotide sequence: TGTGCCAGCACTCGGGACATTGTCAACACTGAAGCTTTCTTT. Its translation: CASTRDIVNTEAFF. Together with reference TRBV18 and TRBJ1-1, the CDR3 gives the full variable domain: NAGVMQNPRHLVRRRGQEARLRCSPMKGHSHVYWYRQLPEEGLKFMVYLQKENIIDESGMPKERFSAEFPKEGPSILRIQQVVRGDSAAYFCASTRDIVNTEAFFGQGTRLTVV.

This sequence joins TRBV7-9 and TRBJ2-7; D is possibly TRBD1 (6 bases). The CDR3 sequence is 18 residues long. V gave up 5 bases and J gave up 4 bases, with 27 bases separating them. The germline CDR1 and CDR2 sequences are SEHNR and FQNEAQ (reference sequence). The DNA for the CDR3 is TGTGCCAGCAGCCCCACCCCGGACAGTTCAGGAAGAGTGTACGAGCAGTACTTC. Protein product: CASSPTPDSSGRVYEQYF.

This chain uses TRBV6-5 with TRBJ1-6; D perhaps matches TRBD1 (5 bases). CDR1 and CDR2 from the germline V gene are MNHEY and SVGAGI. This CDR3 region has 13 residues. V lost 7 bases, J lost 9 bases, and 13 bases lay in between. The chain's CDR3 is CASTVRVGSPLHF. The CDR3, as DNA: TGTGCCAGCACTGTCAGGGTGGGTTCACCCCTCCACTTT.

The chain joins TRBV6-4 to TRBJ2-1; TRBD1 might be the D (5 bases). Germline values: CDR1 MRHNA, CDR2 SNTAGT. With 2 bases removed from V and 0 bases from J, the gap between germline ends came to 11 bases. The CDR3 runs to 16 residues. CDR3 nucleotides: TGTGCCAGCAGTGACAGGGGTGATAGCTCCTACAATGAGCAGTTCTTC. It is translated as CASSDRGDSSYNEQFF.

This chain connects TRBV28 to TRBJ2-7, with TRBD2 matching over 10 bases. Trimming cost V 5 bases and J 3 bases; bases outside gene matches: 4. The CDR3 has 14 residues. From germline, CDR1 is MDHEN and CDR2 SYDVKM. CDR3 sequence reads: CASSLAGELYEQYF. In DNA form, the CDR3 reads TGTGCCAGCAGTCTAGCGGGAGAGCTCTACGAGCAGTACTTC.

V gene TRBV5-1 combines with J gene TRBJ2-1; 11 bases fit TRBD2. The CDR3 has 14 amino acids. In germline, CDR1 is SGHRS, CDR2 YFSETQ. V lost 0 bases to trimming and J lost 15 bases; unmatched junction nucleotides: 8. CDR3 amino acids: CASSLEVAGGESFF. For the CDR3, the DNA is TGCGCCAGCAGCTTGGAAGTAGCGGGAGGGGAGTCGTTCTTC.

J is TRBJ2-7 and V is TRBV11-2; 7 nucleotides align to TRBD1. CDR3 size: 15 residues. V was pared by 2 bases and J by 3 bases, with 7 bases of the junction left unmatched. Germline assignment: CDR1 SGHAT and CDR2 FQNNGV. The chain's CDR3 is CASSLRTGTDYEQYF. The CDR3 DNA follows: TGTGCCAGCAGCTTACGGACAGGTACCGACTACGAGCAGTACTTC.

This clone came up a few times. This chain connects TRBV27 to TRBJ1-2; D not certain. Trimming took 5 bases from V and 7 from J, leaving 11 bases between them. The CDR3 sequence is 12 residues long. CDR1 MNHEY and CDR2 SMNVEV come from the germline V gene (reference sequence). CDR3 loop: CASSTTTGGYTF. In nucleotides, the CDR3 is TGTGCCAGCAGTACCACCACGGGTGGCTACACCTTC.

V gene TRBV11-3 combines with J gene TRBJ1-4; weak D call: TRBD1 (6 bases). The ends were cut back, 5 bases at V and 4 bases at J, with 14 bases in the middle. Germline values: CDR1 SGHNT, CDR2 YENEEA. The CDR3 runs to 15 residues. Here the CDR3 DNA reads TGTGCCAGCAGCCAAGGGACACGGGGTAATGAAAAACTGTTTTTT. This sequence encodes CASSQGTRGNEKLFF.